Presented here are 16 T cell receptor beta chains from one specimen sequenced in a study of blood T cell repertoires in COVID-19. Sequencing was performed with immunoSEQ multiplex PCR; in TCRdb, only in-frame clones are kept and a portion is missing. The repertoire holds about 500,000 clones, with nearly 90% as singletons. The sequenced sample was peripheral blood. The receptors were gathered from a man aged 18-30 years with COVID-19, enrolled during active disease.

The rearrangement links TRBV4-1 to TRBJ1-4; tentatively, D is TRBD1 (5 bases). V lost 8 bases to trimming and J lost 2 bases, with 12 bases between them. The CDR3 contains 14 residues. The germline V gene encodes CDR1 MGHRA and CDR2 YSYEKL. Here the CDR3 reads CASGRTSTNEKLFF. The CDR3 DNA reads TGCGCCAGCGGACGGACAAGTACTAATGAAAAACTGTTTTTT.

The J gene is TRBJ1-1, the V gene TRBV5-1; 10 nucleotides line up with TRBD1. The CDR3 runs to 16 residues. Trimming removed 3 bases from V and 6 bases from J; junction bases left unmatched: 11. The germline V gene has CDR1 SGHRS and CDR2 YFSETQ. The CDR3 sequence is CASSYRDRGTLSEAFF. CDR3 in DNA: TGCGCCAGCAGCTACAGGGACAGGGGCACCCTCTCTGAAGCTTTCTTT.

V gene TRBV5-1 combines with J gene TRBJ2-1, with D tentatively TRBD2 (5 bases). CDR1 and CDR2 from the germline V gene are SGHRS and YFSETQ. Trimming removed 0 bases at V and 1 base at J, with 8 bases between. The CDR3 runs 15 residues. CDR3 region: CASSLAGDSYNEQFF. In DNA, the CDR3 is TGCGCCAGCAGCTTGGCCGGGGATTCCTACAATGAGCAGTTCTTC.

The chain employs TRBV7-7 and TRBJ2-1, with 8 bases matching TRBD2. Losses at the gene ends were 4 bases for V and 7 bases for J; bases not matched to a gene: 0. The germline V gene encodes CDR1 SSHAT and CDR2 FNYEAQ (reference sequence). The CDR3 sequence is 12 residues long. The CDR3 sequence: CASSSGGNEQFF. The DNA for the CDR3 is TGTGCCAGCAGCTCGGGGGGGAATGAGCAGTTCTTC.

This chain links TRBV12-3 or TRBV12-4 with TRBJ2-7; TRBD1 aligns across 7 bases. The CDR3 length is 13 residues. The trim removed 0 bases at V and 9 bases at J, leaving 5 bases unmatched. CDR3 in DNA: TGTGCCAGCAGTTTAGCCAGACAGGGCGGGCAGTACTTC. It is translated as CASSLARQGGQYF.

The rearrangement links TRBV4-1 to TRBJ2-7; 7 nucleotides agree with TRBD2. Germline V gene sequence: CDR1 MGHRA, CDR2 YSYEKL. The ends lost 5 bases at V and 4 bases at J; junction bases unmatched: 20. The CDR3 length is 18 residues. The CDR3 coding sequence is TGCGCCAGCAGCACGGGACCGGGATTGCGGGGGATGAGTTACGAGCAGTACTTC. Translating gives CASSTGPGLRGMSYEQYF.

This chain joins TRBV24-1 and TRBJ2-6; D perhaps matches TRBD2 (6 bases). Trimming stripped 9 bases from V and 2 bases from J, with 16 bases between. Per germline, CDR1 KGHDR and CDR2 SFDVKD. CDR3 size: 16 residues. The CDR3 DNA sequence: TGTGCCACCGGTCGTGGGCGGGAAGCTGGGGCCAACGTCCTGACTTTC. Translated: CATGRGREAGANVLTF.

The gene calls are TRBV4-1 and TRBJ1-6; TRBD1 is a possible D gene (5 bases). The germline V gene has CDR1 MGHRA and CDR2 YSYEKL. The V and J ends lost 1 base and 10 bases respectively, with 14 bases between them. The CDR3 loop spans 15 amino acids. CDR3 sequence (DNA): TGCGCCAGCAGCCAAGGTCAGGGTGGTGACTCACCCCTCCACTTT. It yields the protein CASSQGQGGDSPLHF.

This rearrangement joins TRBV3-1 (or the pseudogene TRBV3-2) to TRBJ2-7, with 12 bases lining up with TRBD2. The V and J ends lost 8 bases and 6 bases, in that order; junction bases with no gene match: 11. CDR3 length equals 15 residues. Looked up from germline, CDR1 is LGHDT and CDR2 is YNNKEL (reference sequence). CDR3 sequence: CASSTGLAGFGEQYF. As DNA, the CDR3 is TGTGCCAGCTCAACGGGACTAGCGGGCTTCGGCGAGCAGTACTTC.

This clone was recorded only once. V and J are TRBV5-4 and TRBJ2-3; 9 bases fit TRBD1. The junction had 5 bases not matched to a gene; V was cut back by 4 bases and J by 2 bases. Germline V gene data show CDR1 as SGHNT and CDR2 as YYREEE (reference sequence). The CDR3 runs to 15 residues. This CDR3 reads CASSPGTGITDTQYF. The CDR3 DNA is TGTGCCAGCAGCCCCGGGACAGGGATCACAGATACGCAGTATTTT. Full variable domain (outside the CDR3, taken from reference TRBV5-4 and TRBJ2-3): ETGVTQSPTHLIKTRGQQVTLRCSSQSGHNTVSWYQQALGQGPQFIFQYYREEENGRGNFPPRFSGLQFPNYSSELNVNALELDDSALYLCASSPGTGITDTQYFGPGTRLTVL.

V gene TRBV19 combines with J gene TRBJ2-7; 13 bases are shared with TRBD2. The germline V gene has CDR1 LNHDA and CDR2 SQIVND (reference sequence). After removal of 5 bases from V and 1 base from J, the junction contained 5 bases not matched to a gene. This CDR3 spans 16 amino acids. In nucleotides, the CDR3 is TGTGCCAGTAGTGGGGAGACTAGCGGGAGGTCCTACGAGCAGTACTTC. It translates to CASSGETSGRSYEQYF.

The chain is built from TRBV2 and TRBJ2-5, with 13 bases lining up with TRBD2. V lost 0 bases to trimming and J lost 3 bases; unmatched junction nucleotides: 10. The germline gives CDR1 SNHLY, CDR2 FYNNEI. The length of the CDR3 is 19 residues. The CDR3 nucleotides are TGTGCCAGCAGTGAAGCCGGGGGACTAGCGGGAACCTGGGAAGAGACCCAGTACTTC. It specifies CASSEAGGLAGTWEETQYF.

This clone was seen ten or more times. V and J are TRBV18 and TRBJ1-5; D not certain. Trimming took 0 bases from V and 4 from J, leaving 10 bases between them. The length of the CDR3 is 15 residues. Germline assignment: CDR1 KGHSH and CDR2 LQKENI. The CDR3 loop reads CASSPPGQKNQPQHF. In DNA, the CDR3 is TGTGCCAGCTCACCACCTGGGCAGAAGAATCAGCCCCAGCATTTT.

The chain recombines TRBV5-1 with TRBJ1-1; D is possibly TRBD1 (6 bases). CDR1 and CDR2 from the germline V gene are SGHRS and YFSETQ. V lost 5 bases and J 3 bases, leaving 8 bases between the germline ends. There are 12 residues in the CDR3. The CDR3 region has the DNA TGCGCCAGCAGTAAGGGGGACACTGAAGCTTTCTTT. Protein product: CASSKGDTEAFF.

Written as DNA, the CDR3 is TGTGCCAGCAGCTTAGATCCACAACAGGGGTCGGCCGGGGAGCTGTTTTTT. Amino acid sequence: CASSLDPQQGSAGELFF. The V call is TRBV11-3, the J call TRBJ2-2; 7 nucleotides agree with TRBD1. With 0 bases clipped from V and 6 bases from J, the junction kept 10 bases outside the gene matches. This CDR3 spans 17 amino acids. Germline assignment: CDR1 SGHNT and CDR2 YENEEA. The variable domain in full, completed from reference TRBV11-3 and TRBJ2-2, reads EAGVVQSPRYKIIEKKQPVAFWCNPISGHNTLYWYLQNLGQGPELLIRYENEEAVDDSQLPKDRFSAERLKGVDSTLKIQPAELGDSAVYLCASSLDPQQGSAGELFFGEGSRLTVL.

This chain links TRBV4-2 with TRBJ1-3; weak D call: TRBD1 (6 bases). Trimming shortened V by 3 bases and J by 4 bases, and 19 bases separated the two germline ends. CDR1 LGHNA and CDR2 YNFKEQ come from the germline V gene. The CDR3 length is 17 residues. The CDR3 region has the DNA TGTGCCAGCAGCCAGTCCCACAGGGTGCCGTCAGGAAACACCATATATTTT. It yields the protein CASSQSHRVPSGNTIYF.